Listed below are T cell receptor beta chains from one sample, sequenced in a study of cytomegalovirus exposure and HLA in healthy donors. The table came from immunoSEQ multiplex PCR; TCRdb's copy has only in-frame clones and leaves some out. The table shows about 130,000 clones, with about four fifths occurring only once. The specimen sequenced was PBMCs. The receptors stem from a man aged 25 to 45 in good health. Both conserved end residues are part of each CDR3. The order of the fields is V gene, D gene, clone size, J gene, CDR3 protein, CDR3 DNA. D genes are given only for firm matches. Expanded clones are given a class, and other clones once, few, many or no size at all.

v_call: TRBV5-4
d_call: -
clone_size: once
j_call: TRBJ2-1
cdr3_aa: CASSGRLPGGPYNEQFF
cdr3_nt: TGTGCCAGCAGCGGGCGACTACCAGGGGGGCCTTACAATGAGCAGTTCTTC

v_call: TRBV27
d_call: -
clone_size: once
j_call: TRBJ1-1
cdr3_aa: CASSLRQGRGSEAFF
cdr3_nt: TGTGCCAGCAGTTTAAGGCAGGGTAGGGGGTCTGAAGCTTTCTTT

v_call: TRBV27
d_call: -
clone_size: -
j_call: TRBJ2-5
cdr3_aa: CASSSMLQETQYF
cdr3_nt: TGTGCCAGCAGCTCTATGTTACAAGAGACCCAGTACTTC

v_call: TRBV6-1
d_call: -
clone_size: -
j_call: TRBJ2-6
cdr3_aa: CASTFSGANVLTF
cdr3_nt: TGTGCCAGCACTTTCTCTGGGGCCAACGTCCTGACTTTC

v_call: TRBV10-3
d_call: TRBD1
clone_size: -
j_call: TRBJ1-1
cdr3_aa: CAISDGQGADLGAFF
cdr3_nt: TGTGCCATCAGTGACGGACAGGGGGCGGACCTTGGAGCTTTCTTT

v_call: TRBV6-5
d_call: TRBD2
clone_size: -
j_call: TRBJ2-7
cdr3_aa: CASSPTYSGGYEQYF
cdr3_nt: TGTGCCAGCAGCCCCACTTACAGCGGGGGCTACGAGCAGTACTTC

v_call: TRBV12-5
d_call: -
clone_size: -
j_call: TRBJ2-5
cdr3_aa: CASGLGGVTRETQYF
cdr3_nt: TGTGCTAGTGGTTTGGGGGGAGTTACCAGGGAGACCCAGTACTTC

v_call: TRBV11-2
d_call: -
clone_size: -
j_call: TRBJ2-7
cdr3_aa: CASSYPLGRIYEQYF
cdr3_nt: TGTGCCAGCAGCTACCCTCTGGGCAGAATTTACGAGCAGTACTTC

v_call: TRBV18
d_call: TRBD1
clone_size: -
j_call: TRBJ1-5
cdr3_aa: CASSPRQGSGNQPQHF
cdr3_nt: TGTGCCAGCTCACCACGACAGGGTAGTGGCAATCAGCCCCAGCATTTT

v_call: TRBV28
d_call: TRBD1
clone_size: few
j_call: TRBJ1-5
cdr3_aa: CASTLQGGQPQHF
cdr3_nt: TGTGCCAGCACCCTACAGGGGGGTCAGCCCCAGCATTTT

v_call: TRBV6-5
d_call: -
clone_size: -
j_call: TRBJ2-7
cdr3_aa: CASSYSALENYEQYF
cdr3_nt: TGTGCCAGCAGTTACTCGGCACTAGAGAACTACGAGCAGTACTTC

v_call: TRBV7-9
d_call: -
clone_size: -
j_call: TRBJ2-1
cdr3_aa: CASIRGSPPYNEQFF
cdr3_nt: TGTGCCAGCATCCGGGGGAGCCCCCCCTACAATGAGCAGTTCTTC

v_call: TRBV11-2
d_call: TRBD2
clone_size: -
j_call: TRBJ2-3
cdr3_aa: CAVGGSTDTQYF
cdr3_nt: TGTGCCGTGGGGGGGAGCACAGATACGCAGTATTTT

v_call: TRBV19
d_call: -
clone_size: once
j_call: TRBJ2-7
cdr3_aa: CASSPSAASYEQYF
cdr3_nt: TGTGCCAGTAGTCCCTCGGCGGCCTCCTACGAGCAGTACTTC

v_call: TRBV6-4
d_call: TRBD2
clone_size: -
j_call: TRBJ2-1
cdr3_aa: CASSDRFRTSGYYNEQFF
cdr3_nt: TGTGCCAGCAGTGACAGGTTCAGAACTAGCGGGTACTACAATGAGCAGTTCTTC

v_call: TRBV5-4
d_call: -
clone_size: -
j_call: TRBJ2-1
cdr3_aa: CASTPWASHNEQFF
cdr3_nt: TGTGCCAGCACCCCTTGGGCTAGCCACAATGAGCAGTTCTTC

v_call: TRBV5-5
d_call: -
clone_size: -
j_call: TRBJ1-1
cdr3_aa: CASSTARGSADEAFF
cdr3_nt: TGTGCCAGCAGCACCGCGCGGGGATCCGCCGATGAAGCTTTCTTT